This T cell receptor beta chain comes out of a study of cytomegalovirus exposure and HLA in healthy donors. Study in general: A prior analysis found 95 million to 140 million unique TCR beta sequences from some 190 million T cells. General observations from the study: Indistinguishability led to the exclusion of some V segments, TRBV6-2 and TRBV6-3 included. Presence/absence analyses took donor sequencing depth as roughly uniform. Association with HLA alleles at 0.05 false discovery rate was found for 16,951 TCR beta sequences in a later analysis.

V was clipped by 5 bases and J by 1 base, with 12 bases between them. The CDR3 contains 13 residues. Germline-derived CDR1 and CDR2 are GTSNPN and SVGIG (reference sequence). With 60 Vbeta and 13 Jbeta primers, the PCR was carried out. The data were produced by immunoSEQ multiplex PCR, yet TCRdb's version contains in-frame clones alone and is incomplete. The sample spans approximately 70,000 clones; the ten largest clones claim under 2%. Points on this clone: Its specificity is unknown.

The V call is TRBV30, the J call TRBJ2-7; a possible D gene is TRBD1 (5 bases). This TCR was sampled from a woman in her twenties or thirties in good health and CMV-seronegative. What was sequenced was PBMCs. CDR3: CAWGALGSYEQYF. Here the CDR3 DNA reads TGTGCCTGGGGGGCTCTAGGTTCCTACGAGCAGTACTTC.